Described below is a single T cell receptor (beta chain) sequence and its context. The record originates from a study of patients and donors after allogeneic stem cell transplantation. TCRdb used MiXCR to reprocess the RT-PCR reads, holding one entry per CDR3 protein. The sample lists 900,000 to 1,000,000 distinct CDR3 sequences; approximately 18% were seen once. The sequenced material came from blood, either unsorted or a sorted T cell fraction (not recorded which). The source of this sequence is a human donor who was either an allogeneic HSCT recipient or a stem cell or donor lymphocyte infusion donor (not recorded which). It is not recorded whose cells these are; they may come from a transplant donor.

CDR3: CASSDLTGPQNYGYTF. The CDR3 region has the DNA TGTGCCAGCAGTGACCTGACAGGCCCCCAAAACTATGGCTACACCTTC. The rearrangement links TRBV2 to TRBJ1-2, with D perhaps matching TRBD1 (6 bases). Germline V gene data show CDR1 as SNHLY and CDR2 as FYNNEI. The CDR3 sequence is 16 residues long. Trimming stripped 3 bases from V and 2 bases from J, with 16 bases between.